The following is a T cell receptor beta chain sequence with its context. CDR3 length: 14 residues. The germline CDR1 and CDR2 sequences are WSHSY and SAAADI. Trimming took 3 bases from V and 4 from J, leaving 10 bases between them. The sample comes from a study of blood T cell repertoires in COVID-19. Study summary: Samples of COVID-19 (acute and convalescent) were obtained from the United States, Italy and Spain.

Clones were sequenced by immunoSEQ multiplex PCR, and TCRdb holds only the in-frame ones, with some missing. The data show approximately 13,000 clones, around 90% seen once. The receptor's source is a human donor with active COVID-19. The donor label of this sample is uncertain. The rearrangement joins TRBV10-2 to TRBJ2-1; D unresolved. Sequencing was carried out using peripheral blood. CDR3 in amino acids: CASSDLFSYNEQFF. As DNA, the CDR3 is TGCGCCAGCAGTGACCTCTTCTCTTACAATGAGCAGTTCTTC.